Following are 25 T cell receptor beta chains from one sample sequenced in a study of T cells after yellow fever vaccination (dated by TCRdb to about 2019). The sample's treatment or condition label, decoded: live attenuated yellow fever vaccine strain. Library method: 5' RACE. TCRdb names Illumina HiSeq 2500 as the instrument used. TCRdb reprocessed the public reads (quality trimming at Q25 with fastp, clone calling with MiXCR) and kept in-frame beta chains. Every entry covers one CDR3 protein and lists the most common genes and DNA from its rows. Across this sample there are roughly 240,000 distinct CDR3 sequences, with about 7% seen only once. The ten largest clones capture more than 1% of the sample. The specimen was CD4+ T cells sorted from PBMCs, collected on the day of the yellow fever booster vaccination. The receptor source for this set is a man aged 30 to 39 who received the YFV17D yellow fever vaccine.

The chain is built from TRBV5-1 and TRBJ1-1, with D perhaps TRBD1 (6 bases). CDR3 length equals 13 residues. Germline V gene sequence: CDR1 SGHRS, CDR2 YFSETQ. The ends were cut back, 5 bases at V and 1 base at J, with 9 bases in the middle. CDR3 in amino acids: CASRKQGNTEAFF. The CDR3 DNA reads as TGCGCCAGCAGAAAACAGGGGAACACTGAAGCTTTCTTT.

This clonotype was counted many times. This chain connects TRBV7-2 to TRBJ2-1; D ambiguous. Germline V CDR1 and CDR2: SGHTA, FQGNSA. V lost 4 bases and J lost 5, with 18 bases in between. There are 16 residues in the CDR3. DNA for the CDR3: TGTGCCAGCAGCTCAAGGTCCCCGGCCCCGAACAATGAGCAGTTCTTC. Amino acids: CASSSRSPAPNNEQFF.

This clonotype was observed at least ten times. The chain combines TRBV12-3 or TRBV12-4 with TRBJ2-3; D uncertain. The V end lost 5 bases, the J end lost 2 bases, and 17 bases lay between the germline ends. The CDR3 length is 16 residues. The CDR3 coding sequence is TGTGCCAGCAGTCCCCTACCGGTGGAGCTCACAGATACGCAGTATTTT. This sequence encodes CASSPLPVELTDTQYF.

This clonotype has a count of ten or more. The chain carries TRBV29-1 and TRBJ2-6; a possible D gene is TRBD1 (6 bases). This CDR3 comprises 14 residues. Germline loops: CDR1 SQVTM, CDR2 ANQGSEA. Trimming left V 5 bases short and J 1 base short, with 9 bases between. The CDR3 sequence: CSVYTGSGANVLTF. Here the CDR3 DNA reads TGCAGCGTTTACACAGGGTCTGGGGCCAACGTCCTGACTTTC.

The table lists this clonotype with many counts. This chain joins TRBV18 and TRBJ2-7, with D perhaps matching TRBD2 (6 bases). Trimming took 3 bases from V and 4 from J, leaving 16 bases between them. The germline gives CDR1 KGHSH, CDR2 LQKENI. The CDR3 totals 15 residues. The DNA for the CDR3 is TGTGCCAGCTCACCCGGGACTCTATCATCGTACGAGCAGTACTTC. It specifies CASSPGTLSSYEQYF.

This clonotype was detected ten times or more. This chain uses TRBV6-1 with TRBJ2-1; 14 positions match TRBD2. Trimming at V came to 6 bases and at J to 1 base, leaving 2 bases not matched to a gene. Germline loops: CDR1 MNHNS, CDR2 SASEGT. This CDR3 is 16 amino acids long. CDR3 sequence (DNA): TGTGCCAGCAGCCGACTAGCGGGAGGGTCCTACAATGAGCAGTTCTTC. Translating it yields CASSRLAGGSYNEQFF.

This clonotype was recorded many times. J is TRBJ2-7 and V is TRBV20-1, with 8 bases that match TRBD2. The CDR3 is 16 residues long. Per germline, CDR1 DFQATT and CDR2 SNEGSKA (reference sequence). V lost 1 base to trimming and J lost 0 bases; unmatched junction nucleotides: 8. CDR3 nucleotide sequence: TGCAGTGCTAGAGGAGGGGCTAGCGGGCTCTCCTACGAGCAGTACTTC. It translates to CSARGGASGLSYEQYF.

This clonotype appeared many times. The chain links TRBV9 to TRBJ2-5; D perhaps matches TRBD2 (8 bases). Germline V gene data show CDR1 as SGDLS and CDR2 as YYNGEE. The germline V and J ends were trimmed by 3 bases and 5 bases, with 23 bases remaining between them. This CDR3 region has 17 residues. The CDR3 DNA is TGTGCCAGCAGCGGAGCGGGAGCAGGGGGAAGGGGGGAGACCCAGTACTTC. Its translation: CASSGAGAGGRGETQYF.

This clonotype was observed at least ten times. The V and J genes are TRBV20-1 and TRBJ2-2; maybe TRBD1 (6 bases). The CDR3 is made up of 14 amino acids. V shed 4 bases and J shed 3 bases, with 12 bases lying between them. Germline CDR1 reads DFQATT; CDR2 reads SNEGSKA (reference sequence). The CDR3 DNA is TGCAGTGCTATTACCCACAGGGACACCGGGGAGCTGTTTTTT. It is translated as CSAITHRDTGELFF.

This clonotype was recorded at least ten times. The chain's CDR3 is CASTTRPYEQYF. The CDR3 bases are TGTGCCAGCACCACGCGTCCCTACGAGCAGTACTTC. The rearrangement uses TRBV12-3 or TRBV12-4 and TRBJ2-7; D is ambiguous. CDR3 length equals 12 residues. V gave up 7 bases and J gave up 2 bases, with 9 bases separating them.

In its sample, this clonotype was seen a few times. The chain carries TRBV28 and TRBJ2-1; TRBD2 matches 13 bases. CDR1 and CDR2 (germline): MDHEN, SYDVKM. The CDR3 has 14 residues. Losses at the gene ends were 6 bases for V and 10 bases for J; bases not matched to a gene: 6. This CDR3 reads CASRLAGGPKEQFF. In DNA, the CDR3 is TGTGCCAGCAGACTAGCGGGAGGGCCGAAAGAGCAGTTCTTC.

In its sample, this clonotype was seen many times. This chain uses TRBV6-5 with TRBJ2-1; TRBD2 agrees at 12 bases. The length of the CDR3 is 15 residues. Per germline, CDR1 MNHEY and CDR2 SVGAGI. The V and J ends lost 4 bases and 5 bases, in that order; junction bases with no gene match: 3. CDR3 sequence reads: CASSWGLAGNNEQFF. Here the CDR3 DNA reads TGTGCCAGCAGTTGGGGACTAGCGGGCAACAATGAGCAGTTCTTC.

In this sample, this clonotype turned up a few times. V is TRBV20-1 and J is TRBJ1-3; D gene ambiguous. Germline CDR1 reads DFQATT; CDR2 reads SNEGSKA (reference sequence). Between the trimmed V and J ends, which lost 2 bases and 4 bases, there was a span of 12 bases. The CDR3 runs 14 residues. CDR3 in DNA: TGCAGTGCTAGACGGGTCGTAAAAGGAAACACCATATATTTT. The encoded protein is CSARRVVKGNTIYF.

The chain joins TRBV3-1 to TRBJ2-7; D unclear. CDR3 length equals 11 residues. Trimming took 2 bases from V and 6 from J, leaving 5 bases between them. Germline CDR1 is LGHDT and CDR2 is YNNKEL (reference sequence). For the CDR3, the DNA is TGTGCCAGCAGCCAATCCCGCGAGCAGTACTTC. It is translated as CASSQSREQYF.

This clonotype showed up just a few times. V usage is TRBV7-6 and J usage is TRBJ2-1; 7 bases are shared with TRBD2. The CDR3 is made up of 14 amino acids. CDR1 is SGHVS and CDR2 is FNYEAQ in the germline V gene. J lost 7 bases, V lost 6 bases, and 9 bases had no gene match. As DNA, the CDR3 is TGTGCCAGCAGTAACGGACTAGACCCAAATGAGCAGTTCTTC. Its protein product is CASSNGLDPNEQFF.

This clonotype was picked up a small number of times. The V and J genes are TRBV5-1 and TRBJ1-2; the D is unclear. The CDR3 has 13 amino acids. The V and J ends lost 5 bases and 3 bases respectively, with 11 bases between them. Per the germline V gene, CDR1 is SGHRS and CDR2 is YFSETQ. The CDR3 coding sequence is TGCGCCAGCAGTTCGAGGACCCACTATGGCTACACCTTC. Residues: CASSSRTHYGYTF.

This clonotype came up many times. V is TRBV7-2 and J is TRBJ1-2; 8 bases align to TRBD1. Germline CDR1 is SGHTA and CDR2 is FQGNSA. The CDR3 consists of 16 residues. Trimming took 5 bases from V and 3 from J; bases not matched to a gene: 11. CDR3 in amino acids: CASSGSPGQVDYGYTF. The CDR3 DNA reads TGTGCCAGCAGCGGATCACCGGGACAGGTCGACTATGGCTACACCTTC.

This clonotype has a count of ten or more. The DNA of the CDR3 is TGCAGTGCCCCGTGGGTTAATGAGCAGTTCTTC. Translation gives CSAPWVNEQFF. The gene calls are TRBV20-1 and TRBJ2-1; the D is unclear. The germline V gene encodes CDR1 DFQATT and CDR2 SNEGSKA (reference sequence). The CDR3 is 11 residues long. V was pared by 6 bases and J by 7 bases, with 10 bases between.

In this sample, this clonotype turned up a few times. The CDR3 protein is CATSRRGGGGRIDEQFF. The CDR3 region has the DNA TGTGCCACCAGCCGCCGTGGGGGGGGCGGGAGAATCGATGAGCAGTTCTTC. This chain joins TRBV15 and TRBJ2-1; D is possibly TRBD2 (7 bases). The germline gives CDR1 LNHNV, CDR2 YYDKDF (reference sequence). V was clipped by 5 bases and J by 8 bases, with 25 bases between them. The CDR3 sequence is 17 residues long.

This clonotype came up many times. The CDR3 coding sequence is TGTGCCAGCAGCAAGGGGTGGACGACCGGGGAGCTGTTTTTT. Protein: CASSKGWTTGELFF. The genes are TRBV7-3 and TRBJ2-2; D perhaps matches TRBD1 (5 bases). Trimming cost V 5 bases and J 5 bases, with 12 bases left between them. Germline V gives CDR1 SGHTA, CDR2 FQGTGA. The CDR3 is made up of 14 amino acids.

The chain combines TRBV9 with TRBJ2-5, with TRBD1 identical over 10 bases. The CDR3 covers 15 residues. Germline lookup yields CDR1 SGDLS and CDR2 YYNGEE. V shed 6 bases and J 0 bases; nucleotides not matched to a gene: 5. The CDR3 sequence is CASTVTGGDQETQYF. CDR3 bases: TGTGCCAGCACTGTGACAGGGGGCGACCAAGAGACCCAGTACTTC.

This clonotype was seen more than once but under ten times. This chain joins TRBV19 and TRBJ2-6; possible D gene TRBD2, 5 bases. The V end lost 10 bases, the J end lost 1 base, and 8 bases lay between the germline ends. The CDR3 is 13 residues long. Germline V gene lookup returns CDR1 LNHDA and CDR2 SQIVND (reference sequence). DNA for the CDR3: TGTGCCATCCGGGAATCTGGGGCCAACGTCCTGACTTTC. Translation gives CAIRESGANVLTF.

This clonotype was observed a handful of times. The chain couples TRBV19 to TRBJ2-2, with 9 nucleotides matching TRBD1. The CDR3 totals 15 residues. J was trimmed by 2 bases and V by 5 bases; bases with no gene match: 3. CDR1 is LNHDA, CDR2 SQIVND, per germline (reference sequence). This CDR3 is CASSGDRVNTGELFF. CDR3 coding DNA: TGTGCCAGTAGTGGGGACAGGGTAAACACCGGGGAGCTGTTTTTT.

The gene calls are TRBV5-1 and TRBJ2-5; 8 positions agree with TRBD2. The CDR3 extends over 14 amino acids. Germline-derived CDR1 and CDR2 are SGHRS and YFSETQ. The junction had 8 bases not matched to a gene; V was cut back by 5 bases and J by 5 bases. The CDR3 protein is CASSREGQIETQYF. The CDR3 DNA reads as TGCGCCAGCAGTCGGGAGGGCCAGATCGAGACCCAGTACTTC.

This chain uses TRBV11-2 with TRBJ2-7; perhaps D is TRBD1 or TRBD2 (5 bases each). Trimming shortened V by 1 base and J by 5 bases, and 12 bases separated the two germline ends. The germline V gene has CDR1 SGHAT and CDR2 FQNNGV. CDR3 length: 14 residues. The CDR3 sequence is CASSLGTRGNEQYF. DNA of the CDR3: TGTGCCAGCAGCTTAGGGACGAGGGGAAACGAGCAGTACTTC. The full variable domain, with the rest looked up from reference TRBV11-2 and TRBJ2-7, is EAGVAQSPRYKIIEKRQSVAFWCNPISGHATLYWYQQILGQGPKLLIQFQNNGVVDDSQLPKDRFSAERLKGVDSTLKIQPAKLEDSAVYLCASSLGTRGNEQYFGPGTRLTVT.